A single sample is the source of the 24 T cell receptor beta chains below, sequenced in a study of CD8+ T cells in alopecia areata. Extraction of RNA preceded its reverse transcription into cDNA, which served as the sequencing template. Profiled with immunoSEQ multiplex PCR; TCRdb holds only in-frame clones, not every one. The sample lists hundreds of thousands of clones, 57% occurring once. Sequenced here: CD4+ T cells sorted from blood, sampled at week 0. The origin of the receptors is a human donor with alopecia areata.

The CDR3 spells CASSPSSHGETQYF. The CDR3 coding sequence is TGTGCCAGCAGCCCGTCTTCGCACGGGGAGACCCAGTACTTC. The V gene is TRBV7-8, the J gene TRBJ2-5; D gene unclear. The CDR3 is 14 amino acids. V lost 5 bases, J lost 5 bases, and 15 bases lay in between. Per germline, CDR1 SGHVS and CDR2 FQNEAQ.

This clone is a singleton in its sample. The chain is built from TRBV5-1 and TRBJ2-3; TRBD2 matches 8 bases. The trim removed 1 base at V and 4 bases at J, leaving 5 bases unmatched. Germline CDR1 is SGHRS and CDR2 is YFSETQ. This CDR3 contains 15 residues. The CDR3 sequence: CASSLSSGGPDTQYF. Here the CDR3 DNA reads TGCGCCAGCAGCTTGTCCAGCGGGGGACCAGATACGCAGTATTTT.

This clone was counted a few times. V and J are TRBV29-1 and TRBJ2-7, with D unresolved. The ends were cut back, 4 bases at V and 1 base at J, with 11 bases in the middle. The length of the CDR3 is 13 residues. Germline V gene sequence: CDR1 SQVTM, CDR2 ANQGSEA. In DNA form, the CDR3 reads TGCAGCGTTGTAGACCGGGCATCCTACGAGCAGTACTTC. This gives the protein CSVVDRASYEQYF.

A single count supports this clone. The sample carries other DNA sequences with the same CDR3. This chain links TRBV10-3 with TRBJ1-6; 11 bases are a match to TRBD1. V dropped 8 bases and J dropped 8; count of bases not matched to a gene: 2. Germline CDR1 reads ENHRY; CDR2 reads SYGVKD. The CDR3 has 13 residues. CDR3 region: CAIGTGGDSPLHF. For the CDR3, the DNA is TGTGCCATCGGGACAGGGGGGGATTCACCCCTCCACTTT.

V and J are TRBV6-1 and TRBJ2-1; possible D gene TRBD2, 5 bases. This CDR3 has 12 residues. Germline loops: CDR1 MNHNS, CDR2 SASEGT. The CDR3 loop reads CGVSDSYNEQFF. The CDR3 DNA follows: TGTGGCGTTAGCGACTCCTACAATGAGCAGTTCTTC.

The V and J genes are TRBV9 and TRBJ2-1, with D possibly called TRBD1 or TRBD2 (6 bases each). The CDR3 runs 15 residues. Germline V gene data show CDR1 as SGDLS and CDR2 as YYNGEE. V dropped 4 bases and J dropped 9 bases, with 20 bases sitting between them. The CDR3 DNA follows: TGTGCCAGCAGCTCCAGTGTAGGGGGGTTCGGTGAGCAGTTCTTC. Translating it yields CASSSSVGGFGEQFF.

DNA of the CDR3: TGTGCCAGCAAACTCGCGGGGCGGAACAATCAGCCCCAGCATTTT. The encoded protein is CASKLAGRNNQPQHF. The rearrangement links TRBV6-1 to TRBJ1-5; maybe TRBD1 (5 bases). CDR1 and CDR2 (germline): MNHNS, SASEGT. V lost 7 bases and J lost 3, with 16 bases in between. The CDR3 is made up of 15 amino acids.

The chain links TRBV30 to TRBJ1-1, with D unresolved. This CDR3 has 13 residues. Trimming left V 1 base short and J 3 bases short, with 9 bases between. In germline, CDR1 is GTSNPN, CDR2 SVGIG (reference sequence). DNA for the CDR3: TGTGCCTGGAGTGCCAGCAGATACACTGAAGCTTTCTTT. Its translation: CAWSASRYTEAFF.

This CDR3 is CAWSARDTYGYTF. CDR3 DNA: TGTGCCTGGAGTGCCCGGGACACTTATGGCTACACCTTC. The chain links TRBV30 to TRBJ1-2; D is perhaps TRBD1 (6 bases). CDR1 and CDR2 (germline): GTSNPN, SVGIG (reference sequence). The CDR3 has 13 residues. The ends were cut back, 1 base at V and 5 bases at J, with 11 bases in the middle.

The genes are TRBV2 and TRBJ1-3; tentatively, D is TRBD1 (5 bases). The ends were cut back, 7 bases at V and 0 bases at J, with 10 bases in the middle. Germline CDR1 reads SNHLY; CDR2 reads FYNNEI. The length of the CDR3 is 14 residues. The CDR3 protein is CASMGQSSGNTIYF. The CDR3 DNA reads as TGTGCCAGCATGGGGCAGAGCTCTGGAAACACCATATATTTT.

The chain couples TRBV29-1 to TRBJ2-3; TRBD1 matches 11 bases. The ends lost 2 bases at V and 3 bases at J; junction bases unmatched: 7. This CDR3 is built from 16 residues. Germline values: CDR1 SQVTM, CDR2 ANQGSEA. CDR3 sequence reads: CSVEIGQGARTDTQYF. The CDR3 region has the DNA TGCAGCGTTGAAATAGGACAGGGGGCGAGGACAGATACGCAGTATTTT.

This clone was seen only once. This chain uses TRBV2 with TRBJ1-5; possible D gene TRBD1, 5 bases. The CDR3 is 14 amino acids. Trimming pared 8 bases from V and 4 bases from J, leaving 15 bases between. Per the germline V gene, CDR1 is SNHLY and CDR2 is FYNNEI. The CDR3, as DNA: TGTGCCAGCCGGGACTCATCACGGAATCAGCCCCAGCATTTT. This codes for CASRDSSRNQPQHF.

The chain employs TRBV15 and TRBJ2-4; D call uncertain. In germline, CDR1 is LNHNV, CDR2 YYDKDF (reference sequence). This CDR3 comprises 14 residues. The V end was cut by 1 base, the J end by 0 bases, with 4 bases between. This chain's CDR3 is CATSRGVAKNIQYF. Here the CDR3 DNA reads TGTGCCACCAGCAGAGGGGTAGCCAAAAACATTCAGTACTTC.

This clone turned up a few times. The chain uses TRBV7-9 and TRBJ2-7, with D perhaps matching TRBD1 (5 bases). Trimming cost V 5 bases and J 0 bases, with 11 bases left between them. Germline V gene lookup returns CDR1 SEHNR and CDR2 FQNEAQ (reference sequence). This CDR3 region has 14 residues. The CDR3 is CASSPQASSYEQYF. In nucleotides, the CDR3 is TGTGCCAGCAGCCCACAGGCGAGCTCCTACGAGCAGTACTTC.

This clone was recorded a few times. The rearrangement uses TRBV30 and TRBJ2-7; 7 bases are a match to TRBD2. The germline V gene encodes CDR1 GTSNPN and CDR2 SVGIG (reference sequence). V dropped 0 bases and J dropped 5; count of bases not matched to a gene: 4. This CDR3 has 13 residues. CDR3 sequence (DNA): TGTGCCTGGAGTGTTTACGGGGGGAACGAGCAGTACTTC. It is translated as CAWSVYGGNEQYF.

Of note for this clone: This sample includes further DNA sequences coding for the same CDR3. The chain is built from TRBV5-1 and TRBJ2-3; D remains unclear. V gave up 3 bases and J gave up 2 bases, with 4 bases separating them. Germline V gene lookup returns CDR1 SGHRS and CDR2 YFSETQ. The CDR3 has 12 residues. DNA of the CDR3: TGCGCCAGCAGCTCCTCCACAGATACGCAGTATTTT. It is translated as CASSSSTDTQYF. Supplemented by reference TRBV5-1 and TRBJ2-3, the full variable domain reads KAGVTQTPRYLIKTRGQQVTLSCSPISGHRSVSWYQQTPGQGLQFLFEYFSETQRNKGNFPGRFSGRQFSNSRSEMNVSTLELGDSALYLCASSSSTDTQYFGPGTRLTVL.

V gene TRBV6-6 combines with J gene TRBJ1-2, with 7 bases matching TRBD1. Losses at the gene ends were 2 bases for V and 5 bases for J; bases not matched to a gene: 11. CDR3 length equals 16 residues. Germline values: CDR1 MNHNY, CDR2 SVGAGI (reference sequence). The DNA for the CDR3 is TGTGCCAGCAGTTACGATGTAGTAGGGGGCGGGTATGGCTACACCTTC. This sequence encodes CASSYDVVGGGYGYTF.

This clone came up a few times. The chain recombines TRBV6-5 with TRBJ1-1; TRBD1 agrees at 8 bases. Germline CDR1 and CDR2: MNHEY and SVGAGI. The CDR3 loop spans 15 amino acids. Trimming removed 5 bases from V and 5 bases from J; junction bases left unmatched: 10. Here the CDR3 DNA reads TGTGCCAGCAGTCCACTAGGACAGGGAAATACTGAAGCTTTCTTT. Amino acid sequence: CASSPLGQGNTEAFF.

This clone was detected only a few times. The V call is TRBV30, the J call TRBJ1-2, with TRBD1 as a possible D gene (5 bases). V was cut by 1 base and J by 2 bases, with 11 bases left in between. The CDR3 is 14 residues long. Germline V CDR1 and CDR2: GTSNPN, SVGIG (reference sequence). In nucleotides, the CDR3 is TGTGCCTGGAGTGGGCCAGGGCCCAACTATGGCTACACCTTC. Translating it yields CAWSGPGPNYGYTF.

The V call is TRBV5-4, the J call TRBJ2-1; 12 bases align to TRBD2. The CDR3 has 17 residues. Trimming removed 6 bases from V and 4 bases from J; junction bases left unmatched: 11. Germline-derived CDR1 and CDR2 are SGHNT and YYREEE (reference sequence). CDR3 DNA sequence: TGTGCCAGCACCCTACAGGGACTAGCGGGCCTGTACAATGAGCAGTTCTTC. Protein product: CASTLQGLAGLYNEQFF.

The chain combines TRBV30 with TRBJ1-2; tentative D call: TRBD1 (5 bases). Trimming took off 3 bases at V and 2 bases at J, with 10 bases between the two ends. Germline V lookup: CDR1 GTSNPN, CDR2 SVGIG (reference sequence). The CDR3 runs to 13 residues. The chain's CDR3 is CAWRLGGNYGYTF. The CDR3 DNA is TGTGCCTGGAGGTTGGGGGGGAACTATGGCTACACCTTC.

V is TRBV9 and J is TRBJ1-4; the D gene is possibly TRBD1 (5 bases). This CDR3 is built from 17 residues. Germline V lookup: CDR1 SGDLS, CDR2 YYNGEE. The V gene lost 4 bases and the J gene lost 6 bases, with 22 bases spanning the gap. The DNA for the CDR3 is TGTGCCAGCAGCTCCTCAACCTCCGGGACGCCATATGAAAAACTGTTTTTT. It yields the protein CASSSSTSGTPYEKLFF.

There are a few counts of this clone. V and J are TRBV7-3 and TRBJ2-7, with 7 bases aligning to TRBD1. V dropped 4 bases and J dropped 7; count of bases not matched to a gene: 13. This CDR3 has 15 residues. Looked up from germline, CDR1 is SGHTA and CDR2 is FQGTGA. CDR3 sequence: CASSSQHGQAGEQYF. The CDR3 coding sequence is TGTGCCAGCAGCTCCCAACACGGACAGGCAGGGGAGCAGTACTTC.

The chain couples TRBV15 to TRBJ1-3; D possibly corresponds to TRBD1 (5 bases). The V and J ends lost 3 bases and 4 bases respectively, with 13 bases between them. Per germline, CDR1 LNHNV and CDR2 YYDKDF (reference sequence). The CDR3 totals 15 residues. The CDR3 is CATSRQKGRGNTIYF. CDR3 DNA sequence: TGTGCCACCAGCAGGCAGAAGGGACGAGGAAACACCATATATTTT.